The 18 T cell receptor beta chains listed next were all sequenced from one sample in a study of PD-1 blockade in classical Hodgkin lymphoma. Sequencing was performed with immunoSEQ multiplex PCR; in TCRdb, only in-frame clones are kept and a portion is missing. The table has over 25,000 clones, roughly 82% seen once. Every patient experienced relapse after autologous stem cell transplantation, and brentuximab vedotin exposure varied. The sequenced sample was peripheral blood mononuclear cells (PBMCs), obtained before the second cycle of nivolumab. All receptors derive from a human donor with classical Hodgkin lymphoma.

This clone showed up just once. The chain links TRBV11-2 to TRBJ1-2; 7 bases map to TRBD1. This CDR3 spans 15 amino acids. Germline V CDR1 and CDR2: SGHAT, FQNNGV. V was pared by 1 base and J by 3 bases, with 5 bases of the junction left unmatched. CDR3 nucleotide sequence: TGTGCCAGCAGCTTAGTGTACAGGGGCGACTATGGCTACACCTTC. Its translation is CASSLVYRGDYGYTF.

This clone was observed once. V is TRBV28 and J is TRBJ1-2; unclear D gene. Looked up from germline, CDR1 is MDHEN and CDR2 is SYDVKM. V gave up 7 bases and J gave up 3 bases, with 9 bases separating them. There are 12 residues in the CDR3. CDR3 sequence: CASMGRDYGYTF. CDR3 nucleotide sequence: TGTGCCAGCATGGGCCGCGACTATGGCTACACCTTC.

CDR3 residues: CAISDFRGGQNSNQPQHF. The CDR3, as DNA: TGTGCCATCAGTGATTTTCGGGGGGGACAAAATAGCAATCAGCCCCAGCATTTT. The chain links TRBV10-3 to TRBJ1-5, with a weak D call TRBD1 (6 bases). The V end lost 3 bases, the J end lost 0 bases, and 18 bases lay between the germline ends. The V gene's germline CDR1 is ENHRY and CDR2 SYGVKD. The CDR3 contains 18 residues.

The chain employs TRBV15 and TRBJ1-6, with a possible D match to TRBD1 (6 bases). The length of the CDR3 is 20 residues. V dropped 1 base and J dropped 5 bases, with 24 bases sitting between them. The germline gives CDR1 LNHNV, CDR2 YYDKDF (reference sequence). CDR3 DNA sequence: TGTGCCACCAGCAGAGCCTTCGGGGAGTGGGGGGCGTGGGATAATTCACCCCTCCACTTT. This encodes CATSRAFGEWGAWDNSPLHF.

This clone was seen a handful of times. J is TRBJ2-3 and V is TRBV7-8, with 12 bases lining up with TRBD2. Germline V lookup: CDR1 SGHVS, CDR2 FQNEAQ. The CDR3 length is 17 residues. J lost 1 base, V lost 6 bases, and 8 bases had no gene match. In DNA, the CDR3 is TGTGCCAGCAGGCATGGACTAGCGGGGCTGGGCACAGATACGCAGTATTTT. Translation: CASRHGLAGLGTDTQYF.

The V and J genes are TRBV6-5 and TRBJ1-4; TRBD1 might be the D (5 bases). Germline assignment: CDR1 MNHEY and CDR2 SVGAGI. V was trimmed by 5 bases and J by 8 bases, leaving 9 bases between them. The CDR3 length is 12 residues. CDR3 in amino acids: CASSQGGEKLFF. CDR3 DNA sequence: TGTGCCAGCAGTCAGGGAGGGGAAAAACTGTTTTTT.

The chain recombines TRBV5-6 with TRBJ2-2; 7 bases match TRBD1. CDR1 and CDR2 (germline): SGHDT, YYEEEE. There are 16 residues in the CDR3. The trim removed 3 bases at V and 6 bases at J, leaving 11 bases unmatched. CDR3 sequence: CASSYTGVYGAGELFF. As DNA, the CDR3 is TGTGCCAGCAGCTACACAGGGGTCTACGGGGCCGGGGAGCTGTTTTTT.

The gene calls are TRBV5-4 and TRBJ2-5, with D perhaps TRBD2 (6 bases). V dropped 2 bases and J dropped 2 bases, with 10 bases sitting between them. This CDR3 contains 14 residues. Germline V lookup: CDR1 SGHNT, CDR2 YYREEE (reference sequence). The CDR3 DNA is TGTGCCAGCAGCTTCTTAGCGGATCAAGAGACCCAGTACTTC. It translates to CASSFLADQETQYF. Full variable domain (remainder filled in from reference TRBV5-4 and TRBJ2-5): ETGVTQSPTHLIKTRGQQVTLRCSSQSGHNTVSWYQQALGQGPQFIFQYYREEENGRGNFPPRFSGLQFPNYSSELNVNALELDDSALYLCASSFLADQETQYFGPGTRLLVL.

The chain combines TRBV14 with TRBJ2-3; 12 bases align to TRBD2. Germline V CDR1 and CDR2: SGHDN, FVKESK. The CDR3 runs 18 residues. V lost 4 bases, J lost 0 bases, and 8 bases stayed unmatched. In nucleotides, the CDR3 is TGTGCCAGCAGCCCGGGACTAGCGGGTTTCTCTAGCACAGATACGCAGTATTTT. Translating it yields CASSPGLAGFSSTDTQYF.

Details on this clone: Other DNA sequences in this specimen translate into the identical CDR3. DNA for the CDR3: TGTGCCAGCAGCCGCGGGGGGGGCACAGATACGCAGTATTTT. It is translated as CASSRGGGTDTQYF. The V and J genes are TRBV7-6 and TRBJ2-3; 9 bases align to TRBD2. The CDR3 is 14 amino acids. J lost 1 base, V lost 5 bases, and 1 base had no gene match. The germline V gene has CDR1 SGHVS and CDR2 FNYEAQ.

This clone has only a few counts. The rearrangement joins TRBV19 to TRBJ1-2, with D unclear. The CDR3 covers 13 residues. Trimming took 2 bases from V and 2 from J, leaving 6 bases between them. CDR1 is LNHDA and CDR2 is SQIVND in the germline V gene (reference sequence). CDR3 residues: CASSISKNYGYTF. CDR3 sequence (DNA): TGTGCCAGTAGTATATCAAAAAACTATGGCTACACCTTC.

The V and J genes are TRBV21-1 and TRBJ2-1; TRBD2 reflects the table's D call only, with no check against the DNA. TRBV21-1 is classified as a pseudogene. The CDR3 spans 14 residues. The CDR3 DNA sequence: TGTGCCAGCAGCAAAGGCGATCGTTACAATGAGCAGTTCTTC. Translation gives CASSKGDRYNEQFF.

The chain links TRBV19 to TRBJ1-5; 8 bases are a match to TRBD1. The CDR3 has 14 amino acids. After removal of 6 bases from V and 4 bases from J, the junction contained 5 bases not matched to a gene. Per the germline V gene, CDR1 is LNHDA and CDR2 is SQIVND (reference sequence). CDR3 sequence: CASSSTGENQPQHF. In DNA form, the CDR3 reads TGTGCCAGTAGCTCGACAGGGGAAAATCAGCCCCAGCATTTT.

The chain carries TRBV2 and TRBJ2-5, with D tentatively TRBD2 (6 bases). Germline V CDR1 and CDR2: SNHLY, FYNNEI. V shed 10 bases and J shed 1 base, with 19 bases lying between them. There are 15 residues in the CDR3. CDR3 bases: TGTGCCACCCGGGGGAGAAGCAGCAGCCAAGAGACCCAGTACTTC. Encoded protein: CATRGRSSSQETQYF.

In this sample, this clone turned up a few times. The J gene is TRBJ2-6, the V gene TRBV6-4; no firm D call. This CDR3 has 14 amino acids. The germline CDR1 and CDR2 sequences are MRHNA and SNTAGT. Deletions cut 3 bases from V and 1 base from J, with 4 bases between. The CDR3: CASSEQSGANVLTF. The CDR3 coding sequence is TGTGCCAGCAGTGAACAGTCTGGGGCCAACGTCCTGACTTTC.

The J gene is TRBJ2-7, the V gene TRBV30; tentatively, D is TRBD2 (7 bases). Between the trimmed V and J ends, which lost 2 bases and 2 bases, there was a span of 10 bases. Germline loops: CDR1 GTSNPN, CDR2 SVGIG (reference sequence). CDR3 length: 13 residues. The CDR3 DNA sequence: TGTGCCTGGAGTTCGGGGGGCCCCTACGAGCAGTACTTC. Its protein is CAWSSGGPYEQYF.

This clone occurred once. The V and J genes are TRBV25-1 and TRBJ1-3; D ambiguous. Deletions cut 5 bases from V and 0 bases from J, with 11 bases between. CDR1 and CDR2 (germline): MGHDK, SYGVNS. CDR3 length: 15 amino acids. CDR3 DNA: TGTGCCAGCAGTCCCCCCACGCCCTCTGGAAACACCATATATTTT. Translated, it gives CASSPPTPSGNTIYF.

On this clone itself: At the DNA level, this CDR3 is encoded by other sequences in the same sample as well. This chain links TRBV19 with TRBJ1-2; no firm D call. Germline assignment: CDR1 LNHDA and CDR2 SQIVND (reference sequence). The CDR3 is 13 amino acids. The V gene lost 3 bases and the J gene lost 2 bases, with 7 bases spanning the gap. The CDR3 DNA is TGTGCCAGTAGTATCGGCGGAAACTATGGCTACACCTTC. This codes for CASSIGGNYGYTF.